The source of this T cell receptor (beta chain) is a study of cytomegalovirus exposure and HLA in healthy donors. Regarding the study as a whole: According to the study, roughly 180 TCR beta chains were cytomegalovirus-associated. Excluded were some V segments that proved indistinguishable, including TRBV6-2 and TRBV6-3.

Regarding this clone: No antigen is known for it.

PCR was performed using 60 Vbeta and 13 Jbeta primers. Produced via immunoSEQ multiplex PCR; TCRdb's table is partial and in-frame only. The sample has roughly 200,000 clones, 75% to 90% seen once. The ends lost 4 bases at V and 4 bases at J; junction bases unmatched: 5. Germline V gene data show CDR1 as MNHNS and CDR2 as SASEGT. The CDR3 spans 14 residues. The rearrangement joins TRBV6-1 to TRBJ2-5; 8 positions match TRBD1. Input material: PBMCs. The receptor was isolated from a woman in her thirties or forties in good health and CMV-seronegative. CDR3 DNA: TGTGCCAGCAGTGGGGCAGGGGGCATAGAGACCCAGTACTTC. This codes for CASSGAGGIETQYF.